This entry concerns a single T cell receptor beta chain. The antigen is not known. Germline-derived CDR1 and CDR2 are SGHTA and FQGNSA. The CDR3 covers 16 residues. Trimming left V 4 bases short and J 1 base short, with 17 bases between. Clones were read by immunoSEQ multiplex PCR, and TCRdb kept only the in-frame ones, dropping some. This sample has approximately 82,000 clones, with approximately 87% found just once. This sample is drawn from a study of OX40 agonist ivuxolimab in advanced cancers. The wider study: Patients received the agonistic anti-OX40 (CD134) antibody ivuxolimab. Participants averaged about 60 years of age (range roughly 23 to 90) and were 75% to 90% male. Regarding the study as a whole: Among T cells, CD8+ cells averaged more expanded clones than CD4+ cells.

Source: CD4+ or CD8+ T cells sorted from blood, taken in a trial of the OX40 agonist ivuxolimab. The TCR originated in an adult with an advanced solid tumor such as melanoma, head and neck, liver or kidney cancer. The V call is TRBV7-2, the J call TRBJ2-7; tentatively, D is TRBD1 (5 bases). CDR3 nucleotide sequence: TGTGCCAGCAGCTCCCCACAGGACCGACCGTCCTACGAGCAGTACTTC. This codes for CASSSPQDRPSYEQYF.